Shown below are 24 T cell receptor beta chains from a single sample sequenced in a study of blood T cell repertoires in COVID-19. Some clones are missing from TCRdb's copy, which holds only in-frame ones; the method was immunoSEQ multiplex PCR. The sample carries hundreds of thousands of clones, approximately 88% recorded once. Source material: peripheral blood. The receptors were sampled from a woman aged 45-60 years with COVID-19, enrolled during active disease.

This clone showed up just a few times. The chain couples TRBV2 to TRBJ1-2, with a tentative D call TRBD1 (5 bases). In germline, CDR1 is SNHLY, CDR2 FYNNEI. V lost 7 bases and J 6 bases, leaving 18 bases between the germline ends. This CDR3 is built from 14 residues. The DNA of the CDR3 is TGTGCCAGCAATCGAGGGAGGGGCGTTGATGGCTACACCTTC. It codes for CASNRGRGVDGYTF.

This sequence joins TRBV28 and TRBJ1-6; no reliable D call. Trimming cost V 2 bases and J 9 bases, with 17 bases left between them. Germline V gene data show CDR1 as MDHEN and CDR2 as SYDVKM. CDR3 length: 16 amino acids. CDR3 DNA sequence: TGTGCCAGCAGTTTAGCGGCAGGACGAGGAGGTTCACCCCTCCACTTT. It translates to CASSLAAGRGGSPLHF. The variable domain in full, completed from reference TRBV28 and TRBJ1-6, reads DVKVTQSSRYLVKRTGEKVFLECVQDMDHENMFWYRQDPGLGLRLIYFSYDVKMKEKGDIPEGYSVSREKKERFSLILESASTNQTSMYLCASSLAAGRGGSPLHFGNGTRLTVT.

As DNA, the CDR3 is TGTGCCAGCAGTGAACAGGCCTATAGCTCTGGAAACACCATATATTTT. Amino acid sequence: CASSEQAYSSGNTIYF. The gene calls are TRBV6-1 and TRBJ1-3; unclear D gene. The V gene's germline CDR1 is MNHNS and CDR2 SASEGT. CDR3 size: 16 residues. The germline V and J ends were trimmed by 2 bases and 0 bases, with 11 bases remaining between them.

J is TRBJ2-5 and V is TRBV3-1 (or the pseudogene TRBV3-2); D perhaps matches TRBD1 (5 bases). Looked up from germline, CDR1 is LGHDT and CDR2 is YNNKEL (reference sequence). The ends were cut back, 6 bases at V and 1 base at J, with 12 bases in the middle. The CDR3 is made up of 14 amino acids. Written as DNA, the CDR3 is TGTGCCAGCAGTTTTAGGACAATCCAAGAGACCCAGTACTTC. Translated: CASSFRTIQETQYF.

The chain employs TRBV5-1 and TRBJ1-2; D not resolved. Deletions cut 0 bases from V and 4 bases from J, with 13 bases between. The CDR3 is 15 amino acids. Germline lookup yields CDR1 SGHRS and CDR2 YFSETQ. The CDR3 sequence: CASSLGAGFSYGYTF. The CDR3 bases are TGCGCCAGCAGCTTGGGGGCAGGATTTAGCTATGGCTACACCTTC. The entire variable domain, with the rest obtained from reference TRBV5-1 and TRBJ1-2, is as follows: KAGVTQTPRYLIKTRGQQVTLSCSPISGHRSVSWYQQTPGQGLQFLFEYFSETQRNKGNFPGRFSGRQFSNSRSEMNVSTLELGDSALYLCASSLGAGFSYGYTFGSGTRLTVV.

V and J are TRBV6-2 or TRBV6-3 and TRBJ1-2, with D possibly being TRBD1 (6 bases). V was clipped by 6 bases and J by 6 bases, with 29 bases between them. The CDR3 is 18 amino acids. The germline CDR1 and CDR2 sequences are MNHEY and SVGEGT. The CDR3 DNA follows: TGTGCCAGCAGCCCGGGCGGTTGGACAGCCGTTTCTTCTAATGGCTACACCTTC. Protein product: CASSPGGWTAVSSNGYTF.

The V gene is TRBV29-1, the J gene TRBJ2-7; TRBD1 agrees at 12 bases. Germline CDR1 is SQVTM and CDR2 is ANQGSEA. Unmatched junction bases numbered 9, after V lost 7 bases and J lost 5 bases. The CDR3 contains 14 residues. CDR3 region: CSAGGGQGANEQYF. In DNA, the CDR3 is TGCAGCGCCGGAGGGGGACAGGGGGCAAACGAGCAGTACTTC.

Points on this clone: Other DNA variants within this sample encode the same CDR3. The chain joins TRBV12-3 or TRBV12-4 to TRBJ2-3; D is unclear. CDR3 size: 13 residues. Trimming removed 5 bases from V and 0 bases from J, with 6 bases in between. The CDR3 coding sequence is TGTGCCAGCAGTCTTACTAGCACAGATACGCAGTATTTT. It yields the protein CASSLTSTDTQYF.

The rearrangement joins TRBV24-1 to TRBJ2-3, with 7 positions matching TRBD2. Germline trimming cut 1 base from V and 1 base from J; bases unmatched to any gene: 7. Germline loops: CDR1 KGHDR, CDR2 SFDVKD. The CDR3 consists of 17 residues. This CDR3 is CATSDFRASGRTDTQYF. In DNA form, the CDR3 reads TGTGCCACCAGTGATTTTAGGGCTAGCGGCCGCACAGATACGCAGTATTTT.

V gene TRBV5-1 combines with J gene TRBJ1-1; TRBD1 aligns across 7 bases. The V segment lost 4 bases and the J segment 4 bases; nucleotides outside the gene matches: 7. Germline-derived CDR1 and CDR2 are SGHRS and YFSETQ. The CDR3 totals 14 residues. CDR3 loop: CASSIGQESTEAFF. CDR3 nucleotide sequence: TGCGCCAGCAGCATCGGACAGGAGAGCACTGAAGCTTTCTTT.

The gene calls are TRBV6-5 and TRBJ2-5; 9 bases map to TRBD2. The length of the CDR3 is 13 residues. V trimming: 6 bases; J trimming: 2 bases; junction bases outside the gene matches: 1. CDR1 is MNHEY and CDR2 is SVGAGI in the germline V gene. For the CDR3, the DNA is TGTGCCAGCAGGCGGGGGGGACAAGAGACCCAGTACTTC. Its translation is CASRRGGQETQYF.

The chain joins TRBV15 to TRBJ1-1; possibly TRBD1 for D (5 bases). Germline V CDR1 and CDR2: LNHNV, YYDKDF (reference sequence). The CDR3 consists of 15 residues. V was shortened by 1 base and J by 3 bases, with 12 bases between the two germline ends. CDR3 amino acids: CATSRGTGGYTEAFF. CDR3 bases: TGTGCCACCAGCAGAGGCACGGGGGGATACACTGAAGCTTTCTTT.

CDR3 bases: TGTGCCAGCAGCTTAGTGGGACAGGGGAGGGGAAACACCATATATTTT. Its translation is CASSLVGQGRGNTIYF. This chain links TRBV7-8 with TRBJ1-3, with 10 bases identical to TRBD1. Germline V gives CDR1 SGHVS, CDR2 FQNEAQ. This CDR3 has 16 amino acids. Trimming took 1 base from V and 4 from J; bases not matched to a gene: 4.

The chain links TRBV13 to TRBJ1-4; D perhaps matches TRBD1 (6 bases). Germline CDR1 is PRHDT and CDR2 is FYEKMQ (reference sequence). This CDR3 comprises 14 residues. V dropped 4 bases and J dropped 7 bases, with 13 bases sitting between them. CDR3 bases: TGTGCCAGCAGCTCAAGGGGGGGAGTTGAAAAACTGTTTTTT. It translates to CASSSRGGVEKLFF.

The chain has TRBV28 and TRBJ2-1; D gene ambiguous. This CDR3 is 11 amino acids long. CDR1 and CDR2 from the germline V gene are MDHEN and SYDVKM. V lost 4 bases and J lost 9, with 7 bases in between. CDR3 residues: CASSSGIEQFF. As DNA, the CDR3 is TGTGCCAGCAGTTCAGGAATTGAGCAGTTCTTC.

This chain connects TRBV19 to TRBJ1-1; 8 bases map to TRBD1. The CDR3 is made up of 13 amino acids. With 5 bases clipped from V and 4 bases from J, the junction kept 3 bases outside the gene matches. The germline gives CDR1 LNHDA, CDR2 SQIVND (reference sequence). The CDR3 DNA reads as TGTGCCAGTAGTGTGACAGGGGTCACTGAAGCTTTCTTT. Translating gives CASSVTGVTEAFF.

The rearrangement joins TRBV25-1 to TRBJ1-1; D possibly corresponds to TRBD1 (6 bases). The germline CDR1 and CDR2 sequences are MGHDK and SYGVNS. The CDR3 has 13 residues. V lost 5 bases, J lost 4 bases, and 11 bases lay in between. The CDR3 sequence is CASSWDIPTEAFF. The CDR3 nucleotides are TGTGCCAGCAGTTGGGACATACCCACTGAAGCTTTCTTT.

In nucleotides, the CDR3 is TGTGCCAGCAGTTCCGCGGGACAGGGGGAAGCTTTCTTT. Translating it yields CASSSAGQGEAFF. V and J are TRBV6-5 and TRBJ1-1, with TRBD1 matching 10 bases. J lost 8 bases, V lost 4 bases, and 4 bases had no gene match. This CDR3 is 13 amino acids long. The germline V gene encodes CDR1 MNHEY and CDR2 SVGAGI.

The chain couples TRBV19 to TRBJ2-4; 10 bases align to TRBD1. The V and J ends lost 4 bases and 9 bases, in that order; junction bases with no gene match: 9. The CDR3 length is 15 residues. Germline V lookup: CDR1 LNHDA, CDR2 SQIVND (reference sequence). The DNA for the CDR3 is TGTGCCAGTAGTACCGCTCGACAGGGGGCTACCATTCAGTACTTC. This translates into CASSTARQGATIQYF.

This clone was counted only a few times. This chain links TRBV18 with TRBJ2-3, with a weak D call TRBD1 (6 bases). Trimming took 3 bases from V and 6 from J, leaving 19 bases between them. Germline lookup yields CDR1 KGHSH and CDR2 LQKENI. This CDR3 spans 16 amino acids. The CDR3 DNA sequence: TGTGCCAGCTCACCTCCGAGGGGGTCCGGTATCGATACGCAGTATTTT. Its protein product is CASSPPRGSGIDTQYF. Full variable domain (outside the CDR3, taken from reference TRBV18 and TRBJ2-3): NAGVMQNPRHLVRRRGQEARLRCSPMKGHSHVYWYRQLPEEGLKFMVYLQKENIIDESGMPKERFSAEFPKEGPSILRIQQVVRGDSAAYFCASSPPRGSGIDTQYFGPGTRLTVL.

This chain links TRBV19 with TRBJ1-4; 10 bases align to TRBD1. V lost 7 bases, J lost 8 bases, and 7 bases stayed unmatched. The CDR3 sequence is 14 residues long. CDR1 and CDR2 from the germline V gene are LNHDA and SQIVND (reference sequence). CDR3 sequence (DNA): TGTGCCAGTACCACGACAGGGGGCGCGGAAAAACTGTTTTTT. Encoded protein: CASTTTGGAEKLFF.

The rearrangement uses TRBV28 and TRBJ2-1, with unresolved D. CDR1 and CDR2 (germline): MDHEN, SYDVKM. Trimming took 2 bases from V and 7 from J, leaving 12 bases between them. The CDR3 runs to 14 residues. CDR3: CASSLPDGRNEQFF. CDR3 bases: TGTGCCAGCAGTTTACCGGATGGGCGAAATGAGCAGTTCTTC.

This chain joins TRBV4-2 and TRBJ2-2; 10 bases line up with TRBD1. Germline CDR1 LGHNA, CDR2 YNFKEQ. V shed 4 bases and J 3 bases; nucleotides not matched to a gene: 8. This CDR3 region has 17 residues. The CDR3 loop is CASSPSTGGVDTGELFF. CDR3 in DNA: TGTGCCAGCAGCCCCTCGACAGGGGGCGTTGACACCGGGGAGCTGTTTTTT.

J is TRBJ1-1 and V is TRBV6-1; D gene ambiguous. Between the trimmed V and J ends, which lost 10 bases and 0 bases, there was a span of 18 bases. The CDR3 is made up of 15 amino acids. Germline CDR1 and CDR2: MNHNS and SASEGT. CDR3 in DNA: TGTGCCACCGACGGGAGTGCAAGATTGAACACTGAAGCTTTCTTT. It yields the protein CATDGSARLNTEAFF.